The clone carrying this TCR beta chain showed up just a few times. Its target is unknown. The sequenced template was cDNA made from the entire isolated RNA. Some clones are missing from TCRdb's copy, which holds only in-frame ones; the method was immunoSEQ multiplex PCR. The sample has under 450,000 clones, over 11% seen once. The sample comes from a study of beta chain features in type 1 diabetes. Study-level points and caveats: Sequencing the cDNA could make cells with high TCR expression show up more than they should. The naive, central memory and Treg TCRB repertoires showed an apparent similarity that was greater among patients than among healthy donors.

This clonotype originated in a man aged 25-45 years in good health. The specimen was naive CD4+ T cells from blood.

The CDR3 here is CASSYLAGALGGTQYF. CDR3 in DNA: TGTGCCAGCAGTTACCTAGCGGGAGCGTTGGGCGGAACGCAGTATTTT. V and J are TRBV6-5 and TRBJ2-3; TRBD2 matches 10 bases. V lost 2 bases, J lost 9 bases, and 11 bases stayed unmatched. The germline gives CDR1 MNHEY, CDR2 SVGAGI. The length of the CDR3 is 16 residues.